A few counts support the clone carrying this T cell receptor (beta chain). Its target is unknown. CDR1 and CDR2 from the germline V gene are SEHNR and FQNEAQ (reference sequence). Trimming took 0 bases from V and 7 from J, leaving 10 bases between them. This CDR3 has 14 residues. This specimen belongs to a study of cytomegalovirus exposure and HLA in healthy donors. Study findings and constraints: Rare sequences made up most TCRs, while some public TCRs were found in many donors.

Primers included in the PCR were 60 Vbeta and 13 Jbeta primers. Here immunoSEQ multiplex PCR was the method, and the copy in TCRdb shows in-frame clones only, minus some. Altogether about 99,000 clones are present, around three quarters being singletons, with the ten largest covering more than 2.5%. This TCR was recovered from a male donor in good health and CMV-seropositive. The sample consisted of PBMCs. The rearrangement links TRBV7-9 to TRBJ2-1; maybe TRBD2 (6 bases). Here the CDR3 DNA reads TGTGCCAGCAGCTTAGCTGGACTACAAAATGAGCAGTTCTTC. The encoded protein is CASSLAGLQNEQFF.